This passage covers 31 T cell receptor beta chains from one sample sequenced in a study of blood T cell repertoires in COVID-19. The method was immunoSEQ multiplex PCR; TCRdb's version includes in-frame clones alone and lacks a portion of them. This table has approximately 670,000 clones, just under 90% appearing once. Sequenced sample: peripheral blood. Every receptor here comes from a woman aged 18-29 years with acute or convalescent COVID-19.

The chain couples TRBV10-3 to TRBJ1-5, with 7 bases matching TRBD1. Germline-derived CDR1 and CDR2 are ENHRY and SYGVKD. The CDR3 is 12 amino acids. V shed 8 bases, J shed 4 bases, and the junction held 2 bases outside the gene matches. The CDR3 loop reads CAIRQGNQPQHF. CDR3 in DNA: TGTGCCATCCGACAGGGTAATCAGCCCCAGCATTTT.

The rearrangement links TRBV7-2 to TRBJ1-2; 7 nucleotides align to TRBD1. Germline values: CDR1 SGHTA, CDR2 FQGNSA. V trimming: 1 base; J trimming: 4 bases; junction bases outside the gene matches: 6. This CDR3 is 15 amino acids long. The CDR3 DNA reads as TGTGCCAGCAGCTTAGTAGGCAGGGGGTTCTATGGCTACACCTTC. Amino acid sequence: CASSLVGRGFYGYTF.

The V and J genes are TRBV4-1 and TRBJ1-3; possible D gene TRBD1, 5 bases. The CDR3 runs to 16 residues. Trimming stripped 4 bases from V and 0 bases from J, with 13 bases between. CDR1 MGHRA and CDR2 YSYEKL come from the germline V gene. CDR3 sequence (DNA): TGCGCCAGCAGCCCAGTAGGGGTGTCCTCTGGAAACACCATATATTTT. Residues: CASSPVGVSSGNTIYF.

This clone was seen once. The chain uses TRBV4-2 and TRBJ1-5; tentatively, D is TRBD1 (6 bases). Germline V gene sequence: CDR1 LGHNA, CDR2 YNFKEQ. The CDR3 extends over 16 amino acids. Trimming took off 4 bases at V and 6 bases at J, with 19 bases between the two ends. The CDR3 loop is CASSRERGGAGQPQHF. The CDR3 DNA is TGTGCCAGCAGCCGCGAGCGGGGGGGGGCCGGTCAGCCCCAGCATTTT.

The chain joins TRBV9 to TRBJ1-1, with D possibly TRBD1 on 5 matching bases. Germline CDR1 SGDLS, CDR2 YYNGEE. The length of the CDR3 is 13 residues. V lost 3 bases and J lost 3, with 9 bases in between. The CDR3 sequence: CASSASGYTEAFF. DNA of the CDR3: TGTGCCAGCAGCGCCTCAGGGTACACTGAAGCTTTCTTT.

The chain couples TRBV6-5 to TRBJ1-2; TRBD1 is a possible D gene (5 bases). Germline CDR1 reads MNHEY; CDR2 reads SVGAGI. The V gene lost 0 bases and the J gene lost 8 bases, with 16 bases spanning the gap. CDR3 length equals 15 residues. CDR3 coding DNA: TGTGCCAGCAGTTACTCTGGCGGGGGATCTTGGGGCTACACCTTC. Translated, it gives CASSYSGGGSWGYTF.

The rearrangement links TRBV11-2 to TRBJ2-1, with 7 bases matching TRBD1. Trimming removed 4 bases from V and 2 bases from J; junction bases left unmatched: 5. CDR3 length equals 15 residues. CDR1 is SGHAT, CDR2 FQNNGV, per germline. CDR3 bases: TGTGCCAGCAGCTGGAGACAGGGTGCCTACAATGAGCAGTTCTTC. Amino acid sequence: CASSWRQGAYNEQFF.

This rearrangement joins TRBV18 to TRBJ1-2; TRBD1 matches at 12 bases. This CDR3 has 16 amino acids. With V trimmed by 4 bases and J by 8 bases, 11 bases remained unmatched. CDR1 is KGHSH and CDR2 is LQKENI in the germline V gene. CDR3 residues: CASSLNAPGTGGGYTF. The CDR3 DNA follows: TGTGCCAGCTCACTCAACGCCCCCGGGACAGGGGGCGGCTACACCTTC.

This clone has a handful of counts. The rearrangement uses TRBV4-2 and TRBJ1-5; a possible D gene is TRBD1 (5 bases). The V gene's germline CDR1 is LGHNA and CDR2 YNFKEQ. This CDR3 contains 15 residues. V shed 0 bases and J shed 6 bases, with 12 bases lying between them. The CDR3 bases are TGTGCCAGCAGCCAAGATTTTAGGGGCGGTCAGCCCCAGCATTTT. Its protein product is CASSQDFRGGQPQHF.

The chain joins TRBV30 to TRBJ2-7; TRBD1 might be the D (5 bases). V was pared by 7 bases and J by 3 bases, with 10 bases between. The CDR3 runs to 11 residues. Germline V CDR1 and CDR2: GTSNPN, SVGIG (reference sequence). The CDR3 is CASSQGYEQYF. CDR3 nucleotide sequence: TGTGCCTCCTCCCAGGGCTACGAGCAGTACTTC.

The chain couples TRBV4-2 to TRBJ1-3; D gene uncertain. Germline CDR1 LGHNA, CDR2 YNFKEQ. Deletions cut 1 base from V and 0 bases from J, with 7 bases between. The CDR3 consists of 15 residues. This chain's CDR3 is CASSQVKSSGNTIYF. DNA of the CDR3: TGTGCCAGCAGCCAAGTCAAGAGCTCTGGAAACACCATATATTTT.

This chain connects TRBV4-3 to TRBJ1-6; no definite D call. V lost 1 base and J 7 bases, leaving 5 bases between the germline ends. Germline V gene sequence: CDR1 LGHNA, CDR2 YSLEER. The CDR3 contains 13 residues. The chain's CDR3 is CASSQVRNSPLHF. In nucleotides, the CDR3 is TGCGCCAGCAGCCAAGTTCGGAATTCACCCCTCCACTTT.

This sequence joins TRBV4-2 and TRBJ2-1, with TRBD2 matching over 8 bases. The V and J ends lost 4 bases and 7 bases, in that order; junction bases with no gene match: 12. Germline assignment: CDR1 LGHNA and CDR2 YNFKEQ. The CDR3 contains 16 residues. The CDR3 DNA sequence: TGTGCCAGCAGCCCTCAGGGACTAGGGCGTAGAAATGAGCAGTTCTTC. Protein sequence: CASSPQGLGRRNEQFF.

This rearrangement joins TRBV5-6 to TRBJ2-7; D gene uncertain. Germline assignment: CDR1 SGHDT and CDR2 YYEEEE. The CDR3 is 14 amino acids. V was pared by 0 bases and J by 2 bases, with 9 bases between. CDR3 in amino acids: CASSLGRAPYEQYF. The DNA of the CDR3 is TGTGCCAGCAGCTTGGGGAGAGCCCCCTACGAGCAGTACTTC.

The gene calls are TRBV3-1 (or the pseudogene TRBV3-2) and TRBJ2-2; 9 nucleotides agree with TRBD2. CDR1 LGHDT and CDR2 YNNKEL come from the germline V gene (reference sequence). This CDR3 region has 18 residues. The J segment lost 3 bases and the V segment lost 4 bases, leaving 12 bases of the junction unmatched. The CDR3 region is CASSPRPGLAIDTGELFF. The CDR3 DNA reads TGTGCCAGCAGCCCCCGTCCGGGACTAGCTATAGACACCGGGGAGCTGTTTTTT.

V gene TRBV15 combines with J gene TRBJ1-1, with 9 bases that match TRBD1. Germline values: CDR1 LNHNV, CDR2 YYDKDF (reference sequence). V was clipped by 0 bases and J by 4 bases; unmatched bases: 9. The CDR3 extends over 17 amino acids. CDR3 in amino acids: CATSRDWTDRGITEAFF. CDR3 sequence (DNA): TGTGCCACCAGCAGAGATTGGACCGACAGGGGGATCACTGAAGCTTTCTTT.

The chain joins TRBV3-1 (or the pseudogene TRBV3-2) to TRBJ1-3; D is perhaps TRBD1 (6 bases). Trimming cost V 0 bases and J 1 base, with 16 bases left between them. Germline CDR1 LGHDT, CDR2 YNNKEL (reference sequence). The CDR3 has 18 residues. The CDR3 region is CASSQDYFPGTSGNTIYF. In DNA, the CDR3 is TGTGCCAGCAGCCAAGATTATTTCCCCGGGACATCTGGAAACACCATATATTTT.

The chain couples TRBV11-2 to TRBJ2-3; possible D gene TRBD1, 6 bases. From germline, CDR1 is SGHAT and CDR2 FQNNGV. Deletions cut 3 bases from V and 6 bases from J, with 13 bases between. The CDR3 totals 14 residues. The chain's CDR3 is CASSLLQGIDTQYF. Written as DNA, the CDR3 is TGTGCCAGCAGCTTGCTACAGGGTATCGATACGCAGTATTTT. The variable domain in full, with the rest retrieved from reference TRBV11-2 and TRBJ2-3, is EAGVAQSPRYKIIEKRQSVAFWCNPISGHATLYWYQQILGQGPKLLIQFQNNGVVDDSQLPKDRFSAERLKGVDSTLKIQPAKLEDSAVYLCASSLLQGIDTQYFGPGTRLTVL.

The rearrangement joins TRBV6-4 to TRBJ2-3, with D possibly matching TRBD2 (6 bases). This CDR3 has 14 residues. Per the germline V gene, CDR1 is MRHNA and CDR2 is SNTAGT. The V end was cut by 3 bases, the J end by 4 bases, with 11 bases between. CDR3 residues: CASSEVEGSDTQYF. As DNA, the CDR3 is TGTGCCAGCAGTGAGGTGGAGGGGTCAGATACGCAGTATTTT.

On this clone: Other DNA sequences within the sample encode an identical CDR3. The CDR3 here is CASSRTGDGYTF. CDR3 nucleotide sequence: TGTGCCAGCAGTCGAACAGGGGATGGCTACACCTTC. The J gene is TRBJ1-2, the V gene TRBV6-5; TRBD1 aligns across 7 bases. The length of the CDR3 is 12 residues. With 5 bases clipped from V and 6 bases from J, the junction kept 3 bases outside the gene matches. Germline V lookup: CDR1 MNHEY, CDR2 SVGAGI.

The genes are TRBV6-5 and TRBJ1-1, with 7 positions matching TRBD1. The CDR3 totals 14 residues. CDR1 and CDR2 (germline): MNHEY, SVGAGI. V lost 4 bases and J lost 3; bases outside the gene matches: 5. CDR3 region: CASSWYDRDTEAFF. The DNA for the CDR3 is TGTGCCAGCAGTTGGTATGACAGGGACACTGAAGCTTTCTTT.

The chain links TRBV9 to TRBJ1-2; tentative D call: TRBD1 (6 bases). Germline CDR1 and CDR2: SGDLS and YYNGEE. The V and J ends lost 1 base and 5 bases respectively, with 15 bases between them. This CDR3 comprises 15 residues. The CDR3 coding sequence is TGTGCCAGCAGCGTACAGGGGTCCTCCTCGTATGGCTACACCTTC. Its protein is CASSVQGSSSYGYTF.

The chain links TRBV4-1 to TRBJ2-3, with 8 bases aligning to TRBD1. CDR1 is MGHRA and CDR2 is YSYEKL in the germline V gene. Unmatched junction bases numbered 11, after V lost 0 bases and J lost 6 bases. The CDR3 length is 17 residues. CDR3 coding DNA: TGCGCCAGCAGCCAAGATCCCCCCCTGACAGGGGTGGATACGCAGTATTTT. Translated: CASSQDPPLTGVDTQYF.

This clone has a single count. The V and J genes are TRBV6-5 and TRBJ2-7; TRBD1 might be the D (6 bases). The CDR3 has 13 amino acids. CDR1 MNHEY and CDR2 SVGAGI come from the germline V gene. The V end was cut by 6 bases, the J end by 3 bases, with 12 bases between. CDR3 DNA: TGTGCCAGCAGCTGGACAGAGATCTACGAGCAGTACTTC. Protein product: CASSWTEIYEQYF.

The chain employs TRBV19 and TRBJ2-1; 7 bases are a match to TRBD2. The ends lost 6 bases at V and 4 bases at J; junction bases unmatched: 15. Per germline, CDR1 LNHDA and CDR2 SQIVND (reference sequence). The CDR3 spans 17 residues. The DNA for the CDR3 is TGTGCCAGTAGCGCTCCGGGGAGGGGAGCCCCTTACAATGAGCAGTTCTTC. Translated: CASSAPGRGAPYNEQFF.

The chain couples TRBV30 to TRBJ2-3, with D perhaps matching TRBD2 (7 bases). V dropped 1 base and J dropped 0 bases, with 20 bases sitting between them. CDR1 is GTSNPN and CDR2 is SVGIG in the germline V gene (reference sequence). The CDR3 sequence is 18 residues long. CDR3 protein: CAWSGILDGGASTDTQYF. The CDR3 DNA sequence: TGTGCCTGGAGTGGAATTTTAGATGGGGGGGCTAGCACAGATACGCAGTATTTT.

The gene calls are TRBV6-5 and TRBJ2-2, with TRBD1 matching over 9 bases. Germline CDR1 and CDR2: MNHEY and SVGAGI. CDR3 length: 15 amino acids. With V trimmed by 4 bases and J by 4 bases, 4 bases remained unmatched. This CDR3 reads CASSSGTGITGELFF. The CDR3, as DNA: TGTGCCAGCAGTTCTGGGACAGGGATCACCGGGGAGCTGTTTTTT.

V usage is TRBV9 and J usage is TRBJ2-4, with 11 bases matching TRBD2. J lost 7 bases, V lost 4 bases, and 16 bases had no gene match. In germline, CDR1 is SGDLS, CDR2 YYNGEE. The CDR3 runs to 18 residues. The chain's CDR3 is CASSSSQTSGAFGNIQYF. The CDR3 DNA reads TGTGCCAGCAGCTCGAGTCAGACTAGCGGGGCATTCGGGAACATTCAGTACTTC.

This clone occurred a few times. The chain uses TRBV5-1 and TRBJ1-1, with a tentative D call TRBD1 (5 bases). This CDR3 has 15 amino acids. The germline V and J ends were trimmed by 2 bases and 1 base, with 12 bases remaining between them. Per the germline V gene, CDR1 is SGHRS and CDR2 is YFSETQ. The CDR3 is CASSFQFGQNTEAFF. Written as DNA, the CDR3 is TGCGCCAGCAGCTTCCAATTTGGACAGAACACTGAAGCTTTCTTT.

The V and J genes are TRBV5-4 and TRBJ2-1; D is unclear. Germline lookup yields CDR1 SGHNT and CDR2 YYREEE (reference sequence). V lost 0 bases and J lost 10, with 8 bases in between. The CDR3 contains 12 residues. CDR3 DNA sequence: TGTGCCAGCAGCTTGGAGAGGATCGAGCAGTTCTTC. Its translation is CASSLERIEQFF.

The V gene is TRBV12-5, the J gene TRBJ1-1; 7 nucleotides line up with TRBD1. The trim removed 2 bases at V and 5 bases at J, leaving 11 bases unmatched. Germline assignment: CDR1 LGHNT and CDR2 FRNRAP. CDR3 length: 16 amino acids. CDR3 in amino acids: CASGLLAGGYRTEAFF. CDR3 in DNA: TGTGCTAGTGGTTTGTTGGCAGGGGGTTATCGGACTGAAGCTTTCTTT.